The clone carrying this TCR beta chain was counted at least ten times. Antigen unknown. V lost 5 bases and J 0 bases, leaving 17 bases between the germline ends. Germline loops: CDR1 MDHEN, CDR2 SYDVKM. CDR3 size: 16 residues. This sample stems from a study of regulatory T cells in long-lasting Graves disease. Overall study context: Positive TSH receptor antibodies alongside over 5 years of antithyroid drugs were what marked Graves' disease as persistent.

Building the TCR beta libraries relied on iRepertoire HTBI primers, and CDR3 regions underwent Arm-PCR. TCRdb used MiXCR to reprocess the multiplex PCR reads, holding one entry per CDR3 protein. Of about 430,000 distinct CDR3 sequences in the sample, under 25% were seen once. Study observations and caveats: Having few samples may have compromised the accuracy.

Regarding time point: persistent/refractory GD, antithyroid drugs over 5 years with positive TRAb. RNA isolated from PBMCs was used to make the TCR library. EDTA tubes collected nine milliliters of peripheral blood. The sample was peripheral blood mononuclear cells (PBMCs), taken when the disease was refractory, from a patient treated with antithyroid drugs. The V and J genes are TRBV28 and TRBJ2-7; TRBD2 is a possible D gene (6 bases). This clonotype originated in a female donor with Graves disease. CDR3 loop: CASSMEGPGASYEQYF. CDR3 nucleotide sequence: TGTGCCAGCAGTATGGAGGGTCCCGGGGCCTCCTACGAGCAGTACTTC. The full variable domain, with the rest looked up from reference TRBV28 and TRBJ2-7, is DVKVTQSSRYLVKRTGEKVFLECVQDMDHENMFWYRQDPGLGLRLIYFSYDVKMKEKGDIPEGYSVSREKKERFSLILESASTNQTSMYLCASSMEGPGASYEQYFGPGTRLTVT.